The 21 T cell receptor beta chains below come from one sample, sequenced in a study of glioma-infiltrating T cells after dendritic cell vaccination. Using immunoSEQ multiplex PCR, the repertoire was profiled, and TCRdb retains in-frame clones only, with some absent. This table has 75,000 to 95,000 clones, 87% appearing once. Time point given: after dendritic cell vaccination, including at tumor progression/relapse. Material: blood, obtained after dendritic cell vaccination. These receptors were collected from a human donor with glioblastoma.

V and J are TRBV7-9 and TRBJ1-2, with TRBD1 matching 7 bases. The trim removed 5 bases at V and 2 bases at J, leaving 5 bases unmatched. This CDR3 has 14 amino acids. The V gene's germline CDR1 is SEHNR and CDR2 FQNEAQ (reference sequence). CDR3 sequence reads: CASSPRQGNYGYTF. As DNA, the CDR3 is TGTGCCAGCAGCCCCCGACAGGGAAACTATGGCTACACCTTC.

V is TRBV6-6 and J is TRBJ2-1, with D possibly TRBD2 on 6 matching bases. This CDR3 region has 13 residues. CDR1 and CDR2 (germline): MNHNY, SVGAGI (reference sequence). V was pared by 7 bases and J by 9 bases, with 16 bases between. The CDR3 nucleotides are TGTGCCAGCAAAGACGGGGGAGTGGCTGAGCAGTTCTTC. Its protein product is CASKDGGVAEQFF.

The chain carries TRBV5-8 and TRBJ2-2; 11 bases match TRBD2. The CDR3 length is 16 residues. CDR1 is SGHTS, CDR2 YDEGEE, per germline. The ends lost 0 bases at V and 5 bases at J; junction bases unmatched: 3. CDR3 in amino acids: CASSLVAGGPTGELFF. The CDR3 region has the DNA TGTGCCAGCAGCTTGGTAGCGGGAGGGCCGACCGGGGAGCTGTTTTTT.

The chain employs TRBV19 and TRBJ2-2; no firm D call. The germline V gene has CDR1 LNHDA and CDR2 SQIVND (reference sequence). V lost 11 bases and J 3 bases, leaving 10 bases between the germline ends. This CDR3 region has 12 residues. CDR3 DNA: TGTGCCGGCCTGGCATACACCGGGGAGCTGTTTTTT. It is translated as CAGLAYTGELFF.

This sequence joins TRBV5-1 and TRBJ1-2, with 7 nucleotides matching TRBD1. J gave up 5 bases and V 7 bases, and 11 bases lay outside the gene matches. Germline V lookup: CDR1 SGHRS, CDR2 YFSETQ. The CDR3 loop spans 14 amino acids. CDR3 nucleotide sequence: TGCGCCAGCGGCCTGGAGGGGGCAGAGTATGGCTACACCTTC. This translates into CASGLEGAEYGYTF.

V is TRBV5-1 and J is TRBJ2-1; TRBD2 aligns across 7 bases. CDR1 and CDR2 (germline): SGHRS, YFSETQ. Trimming cost V 5 bases and J 5 bases; bases outside gene matches: 4. This CDR3 spans 13 amino acids. CDR3 sequence: CASSHGGDNEQFF. DNA of the CDR3: TGCGCCAGCAGTCATGGGGGGGACAATGAGCAGTTCTTC.

This chain connects TRBV5-4 to TRBJ1-1; D is unresolved. The germline CDR1 and CDR2 sequences are SGHNT and YYREEE (reference sequence). Deletions cut 4 bases from V and 3 bases from J, with 10 bases between. CDR3 length: 13 amino acids. CDR3 DNA: TGTGCCAGCAGCCCAACAAGCGACACTGAAGCTTTCTTT. Amino acids: CASSPTSDTEAFF.

This clone has at least ten counts. This chain connects TRBV7-6 to TRBJ2-7; the match to TRBD1 covers 7 bases. The CDR3 covers 12 residues. Unmatched junction bases numbered 3, after V lost 5 bases and J lost 5 bases. Germline values: CDR1 SGHVS, CDR2 FNYEAQ. Written as DNA, the CDR3 is TGTGCCAGCAGCGGGCAGGGGGACGAGCAGTACTTC. Its translation: CASSGQGDEQYF.

The chain is built from TRBV10-3 and TRBJ2-7; 15 bases match TRBD2. V lost 4 bases and J lost 6; bases outside the gene matches: 7. The CDR3 loop spans 16 amino acids. CDR1 and CDR2 (germline): ENHRY, SYGVKD. The CDR3 region is CAISGGLAGGRGEQYF. The CDR3 DNA follows: TGTGCCATCAGTGGTGGACTAGCGGGAGGGAGGGGCGAGCAGTACTTC.

The chain links TRBV10-1 to TRBJ2-1, with TRBD2 identical over 9 bases. The CDR3 contains 16 residues. Germline V lookup: CDR1 WNHNN, CDR2 SYGVQD (reference sequence). V was pared by 0 bases and J by 12 bases, with 12 bases of the junction left unmatched. CDR3 protein: CASSESGIAGAYGQFF. The CDR3 region has the DNA TGCGCCAGCAGTGAGTCCGGAATAGCGGGGGCATATGGGCAGTTCTTC.

The chain uses TRBV7-6 and TRBJ1-3, with a tentative D call TRBD1 (6 bases). Germline-derived CDR1 and CDR2 are SGHVS and FNYEAQ. With 4 bases removed from V and 2 bases from J, the gap between germline ends came to 6 bases. This CDR3 contains 13 residues. The CDR3 loop reads CASSWGPGNTIYF. For the CDR3, the DNA is TGTGCCAGCAGCTGGGGGCCTGGAAACACCATATATTTT.

The chain joins TRBV28 to TRBJ1-2; D might be TRBD1 (6 bases). V was cut by 4 bases and J by 1 base, with 13 bases left in between. This CDR3 comprises 15 residues. Germline lookup yields CDR1 MDHEN and CDR2 SYDVKM. In nucleotides, the CDR3 is TGTGCCAGCAGTTCTGGGACACCCCTTAACTATGGCTACACCTTC. Translating gives CASSSGTPLNYGYTF.

The chain links TRBV29-1 to TRBJ1-1; D call uncertain. CDR3 length equals 11 residues. Deletions cut 1 base from V and 4 bases from J, with 4 bases between. In germline, CDR1 is SQVTM, CDR2 ANQGSEA. The CDR3 loop reads CSVEGRTEAFF. The CDR3 coding sequence is TGCAGCGTTGAAGGTCGCACTGAAGCTTTCTTT. Supplemented by reference TRBV29-1 and TRBJ1-1, the full variable domain reads SAVISQKPSRDICQRGTSLTIQCQVDSQVTMMFWYRQQPGQSLTLIATANQGSEATYESGFVIDKFPISRPNLTFSTLTVSNMSPEDSSIYLCSVEGRTEAFFGQGTRLTVV.

The chain has TRBV2 and TRBJ1-2, with D perhaps matching TRBD1 (6 bases). With 6 bases removed from V and 0 bases from J, the gap between germline ends came to 14 bases. This CDR3 contains 15 residues. Germline CDR1 is SNHLY and CDR2 is FYNNEI. The CDR3 loop reads CASSRDRLANYGYTF. The DNA for the CDR3 is TGTGCCAGCAGCCGTGACAGGTTAGCTAACTATGGCTACACCTTC.

The chain uses TRBV11-2 and TRBJ2-3; no clear D. Germline V gene lookup returns CDR1 SGHAT and CDR2 FQNNGV. V was clipped by 2 bases and J by 9 bases, with 15 bases between them. The CDR3 length is 14 residues. The CDR3 sequence: CASSLKVMGSTQYF. In DNA, the CDR3 is TGTGCCAGCAGCTTAAAAGTGATGGGTAGCACGCAGTATTTT. The full variable domain, in which reference TRBV11-2 and TRBJ2-3 provide the parts outside the CDR3, is EAGVAQSPRYKIIEKRQSVAFWCNPISGHATLYWYQQILGQGPKLLIQFQNNGVVDDSQLPKDRFSAERLKGVDSTLKIQPAKLEDSAVYLCASSLKVMGSTQYFGPGTRLTVL.

The V call is TRBV19, the J call TRBJ1-2; 8 bases map to TRBD1. There are 14 residues in the CDR3. After removal of 0 bases from V and 8 bases from J, the junction contained 5 bases not matched to a gene. Germline CDR1 LNHDA, CDR2 SQIVND (reference sequence). The CDR3 nucleotides read TGTGCCAGTAGTATAGATCTGGCAGGGGGCGGCTACACCTTC. Protein sequence: CASSIDLAGGGYTF.

The rearrangement joins TRBV27 to TRBJ2-7; the D gene is possibly TRBD1 (6 bases). V shed 5 bases and J shed 7 bases, with 24 bases lying between them. The germline V gene has CDR1 MNHEY and CDR2 SMNVEV (reference sequence). This CDR3 region has 16 residues. The CDR3 region has the DNA TGTGCCAGCAGTCCCCTAGACAGGTCGCGCGGTGGAGAGCAGTACTTC. It codes for CASSPLDRSRGGEQYF.

The chain carries TRBV9 and TRBJ2-1, with D uncertain. This CDR3 is built from 14 residues. The V gene's germline CDR1 is SGDLS and CDR2 YYNGEE. V gave up 0 bases and J gave up 7 bases, with 11 bases separating them. The chain's CDR3 is CASSVGAGGNEQFF. As DNA, the CDR3 is TGTGCCAGCAGCGTAGGCGCTGGCGGAAATGAGCAGTTCTTC.

The chain combines TRBV10-3 with TRBJ2-2; D may be TRBD2 (6 bases). Germline V gives CDR1 ENHRY, CDR2 SYGVKD. Between the trimmed V and J ends, which lost 5 bases and 3 bases, there was a span of 13 bases. The CDR3 contains 15 residues. The CDR3 DNA reads as TGTGCCATCAGTCCCGGGACTGAGTACACCGGGGAGCTGTTTTTT. Its translation is CAISPGTEYTGELFF.

The V gene is TRBV29-1, the J gene TRBJ2-5; D not resolved. CDR3 length equals 13 residues. Germline CDR1 and CDR2: SQVTM and ANQGSEA. V was clipped by 7 bases and J by 2 bases, with 14 bases between them. DNA of the CDR3: TGCAGCGCCCAAAGAGCCCTTCAAGAGACCCAGTACTTC. Its translation: CSAQRALQETQYF.

For this clone: The junction does not match germline at one end; this may be a read error. The chain couples TRBV6-1 to TRBJ2-2, with D maybe TRBD1 (7 bases). The CDR3 is 15 residues long. CDR1 and CDR2 from the germline V gene are MNHNS and SASEGT. The CDR3 here is CASRRGQIEFGGLFF. The CDR3 DNA follows: TGTGCCAGCAGGAGGGGACAGATCGAATTCGGGGGGCTGTTTTTT.